The table lists the clone carrying this T cell receptor beta chain with a few counts. The antigen is undetermined. The data derive from a study of T cells in Graves' hyperthyroidism and ophthalmopathy. Study overall: Peripheral blood draws took place at initial diagnosis, ahead of any treatment. Study-level findings and limits: Among clonotypes expanded in thyroid above 0.001, most were also found in blood.

V lost 6 bases and J 3 bases, leaving 18 bases between the germline ends. Germline V CDR1 and CDR2: MDHEN, SYDVKM. The CDR3 totals 16 residues. Researchers took RNA transcripts and amplified the TCR beta CDR3 regions from them. The HTBI set primed first-round TCR CDR3 RT-PCR. TCRdb fed the multiplex PCR reads into MiXCR, producing one record per CDR3 protein. The repertoire has roughly 560,000 distinct CDR3 sequences, approximately 15% of them found once; the top ten carry 3.5% to 4.5%. Researchers barred patients who had uncontrolled infection, other autoimmune disease, pregnancy or lactation. Together with thyroid ultrasound, orbital computed tomography, serum thyroxine and TRAb, clinical symptoms were used for diagnoses.

The sequencing sample was made of blood. This sequence joins TRBV28 and TRBJ1-5, with D possibly being TRBD1 (6 bases). This clonotype originated in a woman aged 40-49 years with Graves' ophthalmopathy. CDR3 DNA: TGTGCCAGCAGCAACAAGAACCCAGGGGTCAATCAGCCCCAGCATTTT. This sequence encodes CASSNKNPGVNQPQHF.